The sequence of this T cell receptor (beta chain) was determined in a study of CD8+ T cells in alopecia areata. For the study at large: Patients in the treated group were given tofacitinib by mouth, 5 to 10 mg twice a day.

Treatment: oral pan-JAK inhibitor, 5-10 mg twice daily. Germline assignment: CDR1 SEHNR and CDR2 FQNEAQ (reference sequence). V was shortened by 1 base and J by 8 bases, with 8 bases between the two germline ends. The CDR3 totals 12 residues. cDNA serving as the sequencing template came from extracted, reverse transcribed RNA. Measured with immunoSEQ multiplex PCR; TCRdb has only the in-frame clones, and not every one. The sample yields roughly 190,000 clones, roughly 70% seen once. The specimen comprised CD4+ T cells sorted from blood, sampled at week 49, from a patient treated with tofacitinib. This sequence originates from a human donor with alopecia areata. The rearrangement uses TRBV7-9 and TRBJ1-2, with a weak D call TRBD1 (5 bases). CDR3 amino acids: CASSLGGDGYTF. In nucleotides, the CDR3 is TGTGCCAGCAGCTTAGGCGGGGACGGCTACACCTTC.